This is a list of T cell receptor beta chains from one sample in a study of T-cell memory formation after mild COVID-19. From the 5' RACE reads, TCRdb called clonotypes with MiXCR, one entry per CDR3 protein. The repertoire holds hundreds of thousands of distinct CDR3 sequences, with around 17% as singletons. The sequencing sample was made of PBMCs or a T cell subset sorted from them (not recorded which). The receptor source for this set is a man younger than 30 who had mild COVID-19 (a few samples of this study predate the infection). Cell type and time point are not known. CDR3s include the opening cysteine and the closing phenylalanine or tryptophan. A D gene is named only where the DNA matches it firmly. Size is stated for part of the rows, as once, few or many counts, or as a class when the clone is expanded.

cdr3_nt: TGTGCCAGCAGCCCCGGGTTGGAACACGGTTTTTCCCTCCACTTT; cdr3_aa: CASSPGLEHGFSLHF; clone_size: many; j_call: TRBJ1-6; d_call: -; v_call: TRBV5-4
cdr3_nt: TGTGCCAGCAGTGAACTGCCTAGCTTCACAGATACGCAGTATTTT; cdr3_aa: CASSELPSFTDTQYF; clone_size: -; j_call: TRBJ2-3; d_call: -; v_call: TRBV6-1
cdr3_nt: TGTGCCAGCAGTTACGCCGGGACTAGCGGAAAAGAGACCCAGTACTTC; cdr3_aa: CASSYAGTSGKETQYF; clone_size: few; j_call: TRBJ2-5; d_call: TRBD2; v_call: TRBV6-5
cdr3_nt: TGCGCCAGCAGCTTCCAAACAGCGACCGGTGAAGCTTTCTTT; cdr3_aa: CASSFQTATGEAFF; clone_size: few; j_call: TRBJ1-1; d_call: -; v_call: TRBV5-1
cdr3_nt: TGTGCCAGCTCACCACGCCAGCTTAACTCTGGGGCCAACGTCCTGACTTTC; cdr3_aa: CASSPRQLNSGANVLTF; clone_size: few; j_call: TRBJ2-6; d_call: -; v_call: TRBV18
cdr3_nt: TGTGCCGTCGGAGGGGCCCGTGAGCAGCTCTTC; cdr3_aa: CAVGGAREQLF; clone_size: -; j_call: TRBJ2-1; d_call: -; v_call: TRBV5-6
cdr3_nt: TGCGCCAGCAGCGGGCGGGGGTACAATGAGCAGTTCTTC; cdr3_aa: CASSGRGYNEQFF; clone_size: -; j_call: TRBJ2-1; d_call: TRBD2; v_call: TRBV5-1
cdr3_nt: TGTGCCAGCAGCGTAGTGCTAGACCCTGCGAACACCGGGGAGCTGTTTTTT; cdr3_aa: CASSVVLDPANTGELFF; clone_size: -; j_call: TRBJ2-2; d_call: -; v_call: TRBV9
cdr3_nt: TGCGCCAGCAGCCAAATAGGGGGAGGGGGCCTTCCCCTAGGGACAGATACGCAGTATTTT; cdr3_aa: CASSQIGGGGLPLGTDTQYF; clone_size: -; j_call: TRBJ2-3; d_call: -; v_call: TRBV4-3
cdr3_nt: TGCGCCAGCAGCGATAGACAGGGGATGAACACTGAAGCTTTCTTT; cdr3_aa: CASSDRQGMNTEAFF; clone_size: -; j_call: TRBJ1-1; d_call: TRBD1; v_call: TRBV4-1
cdr3_nt: TGTGCCAGCAGCGCGACAGGGGAAACCGGGGAGCTGTTTTTT; cdr3_aa: CASSATGETGELFF; clone_size: -; j_call: TRBJ2-2; d_call: TRBD1; v_call: TRBV9
cdr3_nt: TGTGCCAGCAGTGACGCCCCGGCCGGAGGTGAGCAGTTCTTC; cdr3_aa: CASSDAPAGGEQFF; clone_size: -; j_call: TRBJ2-1; d_call: -; v_call: TRBV2
cdr3_nt: TGTGCCAGCAGCTTAGCAGGGTTCCATGAGCAGTTCTTC; cdr3_aa: CASSLAGFHEQFF; clone_size: few; j_call: TRBJ2-1; d_call: -; v_call: TRBV7-2
cdr3_nt: TGTGCCAGCAGTGACCCCCGGAGGCTCCAACGCGGAGATACGCAGTATTTT; cdr3_aa: CASSDPRRLQRGDTQYF; clone_size: few; j_call: TRBJ2-3; d_call: -; v_call: TRBV25-1
cdr3_nt: TGCGCCAGCAGCCAAGTTGCGACAGGGGGCACCCTCTACGAGCAGTACTTC; cdr3_aa: CASSQVATGGTLYEQYF; clone_size: few; j_call: TRBJ2-7; d_call: TRBD1; v_call: TRBV4-1
cdr3_nt: TGTGCCAGCAGCGACCGGACTAGCGGGGGCTCCCAGTACTTC; cdr3_aa: CASSDRTSGGSQYF; clone_size: few; j_call: TRBJ2-5; d_call: TRBD2; v_call: TRBV3-1
cdr3_nt: TGCAGCGCCGAAGGCTCTAGCGGGGGGATCTACAATGAGCAGTTCTTC; cdr3_aa: CSAEGSSGGIYNEQFF; clone_size: -; j_call: TRBJ2-1; d_call: TRBD2; v_call: TRBV29-1
cdr3_nt: TGTGCCAGCAGCTACCGGACTAGCGGGGGGGGTGAGCAGTTCTTC; cdr3_aa: CASSYRTSGGGEQFF; clone_size: -; j_call: TRBJ2-1; d_call: TRBD2; v_call: TRBV7-2
cdr3_nt: TGTGCCAGCAGTGAATATCCGGGCACAGATACGCAGTATTTT; cdr3_aa: CASSEYPGTDTQYF; clone_size: -; j_call: TRBJ2-3; d_call: -; v_call: TRBV6-1
cdr3_nt: TGCGCCAGCAGCTTGTGGGGCGGTCAGACAGATACGCAGTATTTT; cdr3_aa: CASSLWGGQTDTQYF; clone_size: -; j_call: TRBJ2-3; d_call: -; v_call: TRBV5-1
cdr3_nt: TGTGCCAGTGGCCCCGCCGAGCAGTACTTC; cdr3_aa: CASGPAEQYF; clone_size: -; j_call: TRBJ2-7; d_call: -; v_call: TRBV19
cdr3_nt: TGTGCCAGCAGCGTAGATTGGGGGGGGAACACTGAAGCTTTCTTT; cdr3_aa: CASSVDWGGNTEAFF; clone_size: many; j_call: TRBJ1-1; d_call: -; v_call: TRBV9
cdr3_nt: TGTGCCAGCAGCCCACATCTCACCGGGGAGCTGTTTTTT; cdr3_aa: CASSPHLTGELFF; clone_size: few; j_call: TRBJ2-2; d_call: -; v_call: TRBV7-9
cdr3_nt: TGTGCCAGCAGTCTGACAGGAATTTTCACTGAAGCTTTCTTT; cdr3_aa: CASSLTGIFTEAFF; clone_size: -; j_call: TRBJ1-1; d_call: -; v_call: TRBV6-1
cdr3_nt: TGTGCCAGCAGCCCGCGCGGACGGGACCTTCGCTACGAGCAGTACTTC; cdr3_aa: CASSPRGRDLRYEQYF; clone_size: few; j_call: TRBJ2-7; d_call: -; v_call: TRBV4-2
cdr3_nt: TGTGCCAGCAGTTTAGGGACTAGCTTTAGGTCGCAGTATTTT; cdr3_aa: CASSLGTSFRSQYF; clone_size: -; j_call: TRBJ2-3; d_call: TRBD2; v_call: TRBV12-3/TRBV12-4
cdr3_nt: TGCAGTGCTAAATTAGGGTGGGGCAGCTCCCCGAAAGCCCAGCATTTT; cdr3_aa: CSAKLGWGSSPKAQHF; clone_size: -; j_call: TRBJ1-5; d_call: -; v_call: TRBV20-1
cdr3_nt: TGTGCCAGCCTGGATAGGCCTAGCGGGGGGTCATACAATGAGCAGTTCTTC; cdr3_aa: CASLDRPSGGSYNEQFF; clone_size: few; j_call: TRBJ2-1; d_call: TRBD2; v_call: TRBV12-3/TRBV12-4
cdr3_nt: TGTGCCAGCAGTTTTCCCGGCGGGGGGAATTCACCCCTCCACTTT; cdr3_aa: CASSFPGGGNSPLHF; clone_size: few; j_call: TRBJ1-6; d_call: -; v_call: TRBV28
cdr3_nt: TGCAGTGCTCAGGGATTCTACAATGAGCAGTTCTTC; cdr3_aa: CSAQGFYNEQFF; clone_size: few; j_call: TRBJ2-1; d_call: -; v_call: TRBV20-1
cdr3_nt: TGTGCCAGCAGCCCGACTAGCGGGGGGGCCGAGGAACACGAGCAGTACTTC; cdr3_aa: CASSPTSGGAEEHEQYF; clone_size: -; j_call: TRBJ2-7; d_call: TRBD2; v_call: TRBV7-2
cdr3_nt: TGTGCCAGCAGTTCTGGACGGAGCTCCTATAATTCACCCCTCCACTTT; cdr3_aa: CASSSGRSSYNSPLHF; clone_size: -; j_call: TRBJ1-6; d_call: -; v_call: TRBV6-5
cdr3_nt: TGTGCCAGCAGCTTAGTCTTACAGGAAGCTTTCTTT; cdr3_aa: CASSLVLQEAFF; clone_size: -; j_call: TRBJ1-1; d_call: -; v_call: TRBV7-2
cdr3_nt: TGTGCCAGCAGCGCTGAATCAGGGGAGGTGGCAGATACGCAGTATTTT; cdr3_aa: CASSAESGEVADTQYF; clone_size: few; j_call: TRBJ2-3; d_call: -; v_call: TRBV9
cdr3_nt: TGTGCCAGCAGAGCCGACAGGGCTGGGGAGCTGTTTTTT; cdr3_aa: CASRADRAGELFF; clone_size: -; j_call: TRBJ2-2; d_call: TRBD1; v_call: TRBV6-4
cdr3_nt: TGTGCCAGCAGCCATGTGGGGGAGTCCGAGCAGTACTTC; cdr3_aa: CASSHVGESEQYF; clone_size: -; j_call: TRBJ2-7; d_call: -; v_call: TRBV4-2